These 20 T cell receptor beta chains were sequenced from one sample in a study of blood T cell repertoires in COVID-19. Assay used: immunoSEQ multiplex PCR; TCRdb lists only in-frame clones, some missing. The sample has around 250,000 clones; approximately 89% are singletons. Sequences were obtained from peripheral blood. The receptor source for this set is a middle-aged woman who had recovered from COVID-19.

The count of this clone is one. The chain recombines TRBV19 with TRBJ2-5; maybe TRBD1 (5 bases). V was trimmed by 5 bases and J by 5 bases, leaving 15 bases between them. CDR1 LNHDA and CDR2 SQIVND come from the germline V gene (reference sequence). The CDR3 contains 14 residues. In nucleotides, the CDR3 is TGTGCCAGTAGTGCAGGGATAACCGGGGAGACCCAGTACTTC. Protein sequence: CASSAGITGETQYF.

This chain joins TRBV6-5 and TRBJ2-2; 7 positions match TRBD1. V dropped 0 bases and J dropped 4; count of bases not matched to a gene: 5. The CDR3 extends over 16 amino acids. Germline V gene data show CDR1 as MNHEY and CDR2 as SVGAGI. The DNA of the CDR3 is TGTGCCAGCAGTTACTCGACAGGGTCGGGCACCGGGGAGCTGTTTTTT. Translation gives CASSYSTGSGTGELFF.

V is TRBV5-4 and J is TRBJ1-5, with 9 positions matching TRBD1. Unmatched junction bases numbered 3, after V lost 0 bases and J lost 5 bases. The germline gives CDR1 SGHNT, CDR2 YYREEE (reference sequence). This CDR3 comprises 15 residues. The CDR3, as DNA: TGTGCCAGCAGCTTGGGGACAGGGGCCGATCAGCCCCAGCATTTT. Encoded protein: CASSLGTGADQPQHF.

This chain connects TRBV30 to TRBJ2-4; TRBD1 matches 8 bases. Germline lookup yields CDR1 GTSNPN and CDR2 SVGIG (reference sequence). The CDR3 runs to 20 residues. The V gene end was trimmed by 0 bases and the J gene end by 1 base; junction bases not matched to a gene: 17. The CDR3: CAWSVGSRTGSYLAKNIQYF. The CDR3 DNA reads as TGTGCCTGGAGTGTGGGGTCTAGGACAGGGAGTTACTTGGCCAAAAACATTCAGTACTTC.

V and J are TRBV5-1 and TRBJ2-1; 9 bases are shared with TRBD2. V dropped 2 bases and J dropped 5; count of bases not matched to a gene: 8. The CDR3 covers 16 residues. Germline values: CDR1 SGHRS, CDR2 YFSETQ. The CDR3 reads CASSFYLAGPDNEQFF. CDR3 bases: TGCGCCAGCAGCTTTTATCTAGCGGGGCCCGACAATGAGCAGTTCTTC.

The CDR3 region has the DNA TGTGCCAGCAGTCGGACCGGGACAGGGGTAGATACGCAGTATTTT. As protein: CASSRTGTGVDTQYF. The V and J genes are TRBV6-5 and TRBJ2-3; 10 bases match TRBD1. Trimming at V came to 5 bases and at J to 5 bases, leaving 7 bases not matched to a gene. The CDR3 spans 15 residues. Germline V gives CDR1 MNHEY, CDR2 SVGAGI.

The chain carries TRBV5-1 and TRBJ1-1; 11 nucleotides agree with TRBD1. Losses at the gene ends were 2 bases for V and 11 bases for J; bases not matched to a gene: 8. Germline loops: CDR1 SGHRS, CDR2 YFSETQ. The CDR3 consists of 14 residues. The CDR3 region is CASSLGGQGAGAFF. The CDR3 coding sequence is TGCGCCAGCAGCTTAGGAGGACAGGGGGCCGGTGCTTTCTTT.

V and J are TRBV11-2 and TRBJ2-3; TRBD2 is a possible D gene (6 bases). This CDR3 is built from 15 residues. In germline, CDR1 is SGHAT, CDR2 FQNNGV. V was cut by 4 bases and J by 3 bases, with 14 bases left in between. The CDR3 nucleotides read TGTGCCAGCAGCTCTTATACAGGAGGGACAGATACGCAGTATTTT. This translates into CASSSYTGGTDTQYF.

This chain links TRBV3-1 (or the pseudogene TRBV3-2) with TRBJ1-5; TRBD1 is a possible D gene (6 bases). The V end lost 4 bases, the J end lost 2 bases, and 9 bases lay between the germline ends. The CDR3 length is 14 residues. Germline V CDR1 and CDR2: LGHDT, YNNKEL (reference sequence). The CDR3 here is CASSRGGRNQPQHF. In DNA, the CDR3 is TGTGCCAGCAGCCGAGGGGGACGCAATCAGCCCCAGCATTTT.

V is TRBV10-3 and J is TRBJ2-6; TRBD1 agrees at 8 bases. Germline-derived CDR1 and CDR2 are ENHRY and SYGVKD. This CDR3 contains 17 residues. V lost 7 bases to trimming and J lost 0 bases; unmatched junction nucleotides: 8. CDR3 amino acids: CAITDQGASSGANVLTF. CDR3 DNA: TGTGCCATCACCGACCAGGGGGCAAGCTCTGGGGCCAACGTCCTGACTTTC.

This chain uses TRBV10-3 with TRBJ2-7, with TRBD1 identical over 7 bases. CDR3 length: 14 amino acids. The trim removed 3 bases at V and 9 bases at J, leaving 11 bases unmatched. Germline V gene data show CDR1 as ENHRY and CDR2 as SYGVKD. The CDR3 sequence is CAISDGQARAGQYF. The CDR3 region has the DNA TGTGCCATCAGTGACGGACAGGCTCGGGCGGGGCAGTACTTC.

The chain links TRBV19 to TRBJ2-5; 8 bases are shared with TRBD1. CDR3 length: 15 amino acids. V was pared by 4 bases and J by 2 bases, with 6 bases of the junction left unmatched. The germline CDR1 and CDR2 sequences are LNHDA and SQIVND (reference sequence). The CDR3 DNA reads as TGTGCCAGTAGTACCTACAGGGGGAGGCAAGAGACCCAGTACTTC. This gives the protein CASSTYRGRQETQYF.

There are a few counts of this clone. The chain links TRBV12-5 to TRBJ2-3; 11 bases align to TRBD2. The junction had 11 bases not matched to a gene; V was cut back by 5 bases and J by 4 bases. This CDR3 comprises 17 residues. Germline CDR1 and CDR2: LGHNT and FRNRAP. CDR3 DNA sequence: TGTGCTAGTGGTCCCGGCGGTAGCGGGAGGGCCGCAGATACGCAGTATTTT. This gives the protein CASGPGGSGRAADTQYF.

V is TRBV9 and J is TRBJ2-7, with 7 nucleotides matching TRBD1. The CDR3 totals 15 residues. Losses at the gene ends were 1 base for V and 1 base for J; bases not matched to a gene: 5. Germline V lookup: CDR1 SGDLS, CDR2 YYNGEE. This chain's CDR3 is CASSVTKGQSYEQYV. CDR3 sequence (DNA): TGTGCCAGCAGCGTAACCAAGGGACAGTCCTACGAGCAGTACGTC.

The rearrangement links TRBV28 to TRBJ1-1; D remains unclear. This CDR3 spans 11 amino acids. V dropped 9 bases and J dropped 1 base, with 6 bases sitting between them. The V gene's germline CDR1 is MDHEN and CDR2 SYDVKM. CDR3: CASEANTEAFF. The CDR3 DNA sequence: TGTGCCAGTGAAGCGAACACTGAAGCTTTCTTT. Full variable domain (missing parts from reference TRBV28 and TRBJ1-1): DVKVTQSSRYLVKRTGEKVFLECVQDMDHENMFWYRQDPGLGLRLIYFSYDVKMKEKGDIPEGYSVSREKKERFSLILESASTNQTSMYLCASEANTEAFFGQGTRLTVV.

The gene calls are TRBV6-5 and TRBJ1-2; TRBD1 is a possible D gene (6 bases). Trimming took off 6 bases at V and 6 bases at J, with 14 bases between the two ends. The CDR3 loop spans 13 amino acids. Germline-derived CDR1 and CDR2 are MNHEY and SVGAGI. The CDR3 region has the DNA TGTGCCAGCAGACTCCGGGACACCGATGGCTACACCTTC. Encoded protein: CASRLRDTDGYTF.

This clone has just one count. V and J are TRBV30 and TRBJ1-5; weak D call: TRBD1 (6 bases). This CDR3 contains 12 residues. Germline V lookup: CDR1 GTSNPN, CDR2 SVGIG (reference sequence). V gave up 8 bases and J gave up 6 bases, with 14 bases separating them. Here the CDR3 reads CARHRVGQPQHF. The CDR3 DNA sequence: TGTGCCCGACACAGGGTAGGTCAGCCCCAGCATTTT.

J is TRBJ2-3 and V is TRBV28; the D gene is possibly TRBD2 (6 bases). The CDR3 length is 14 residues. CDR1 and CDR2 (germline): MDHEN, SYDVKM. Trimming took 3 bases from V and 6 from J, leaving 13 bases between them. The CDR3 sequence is CASSLAGPADTQYF. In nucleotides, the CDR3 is TGTGCCAGCAGTTTGGCGGGGCCAGCCGATACGCAGTATTTT.

This chain's CDR3 is CASSKVTRGSNQPQHF. The DNA for the CDR3 is TGTGCCAGCAGCAAAGTGACCAGGGGGAGCAATCAGCCCCAGCATTTT. The genes are TRBV21-1 and TRBJ1-5; TRBD1, as called in the table, went unchecked against the DNA. TRBV21-1 counts as a pseudogene. CDR3 length equals 16 residues.

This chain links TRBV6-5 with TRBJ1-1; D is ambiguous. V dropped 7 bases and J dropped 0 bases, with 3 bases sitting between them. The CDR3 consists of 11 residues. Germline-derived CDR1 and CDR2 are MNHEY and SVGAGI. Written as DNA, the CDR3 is TGTGCCAGCACGTTGAACACTGAAGCTTTCTTT. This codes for CASTLNTEAFF.